What follows are 26 T cell receptor beta chains derived from one specimen sequenced in a study of blood T cell repertoires in COVID-19. The table came from immunoSEQ multiplex PCR; TCRdb's copy has only in-frame clones and leaves some out. Of 100,000 to 140,000 clones in the sample, 89% were seen once. Sequenced input: peripheral blood. These receptors all stem from a man aged 35 to 55 with active or convalescent COVID-19.

This rearrangement joins TRBV5-4 to TRBJ1-1; D uncertain. V shed 5 bases and J shed 0 bases, with 17 bases lying between them. Germline V lookup: CDR1 SGHNT, CDR2 YYREEE (reference sequence). The CDR3 runs to 16 residues. This CDR3 reads CASSSGRLPLNTEAFF. Written as DNA, the CDR3 is TGTGCCAGCAGTTCGGGTCGGTTACCCCTGAACACTGAAGCTTTCTTT. Based on the CDR3 plus reference TRBV5-4 and TRBJ1-1, the full variable domain is ETGVTQSPTHLIKTRGQQVTLRCSSQSGHNTVSWYQQALGQGPQFIFQYYREEENGRGNFPPRFSGLQFPNYSSELNVNALELDDSALYLCASSSGRLPLNTEAFFGQGTRLTVV.

A word on this clone: The same CDR3 arises from other DNA sequences in this sample as well. This chain uses TRBV28 with TRBJ2-7; TRBD2 is a possible D gene (7 bases). Trimming took off 3 bases at V and 3 bases at J, with 15 bases between the two ends. CDR3 length equals 15 residues. Germline CDR1 MDHEN, CDR2 SYDVKM. Written as DNA, the CDR3 is TGTGCCAGCAGTTTGCGGGGGCGCGGAAGCTACGAGCAGTACTTC. It is translated as CASSLRGRGSYEQYF.

The chain carries TRBV10-3 and TRBJ1-1; 8 nucleotides align to TRBD1. This CDR3 region has 14 residues. CDR1 is ENHRY, CDR2 SYGVKD, per germline. With 8 bases clipped from V and 0 bases from J, the junction kept 5 bases outside the gene matches. CDR3 protein: CAIGATGVNTEAFF. The CDR3 DNA follows: TGTGCCATCGGTGCGACAGGGGTGAACACTGAAGCTTTCTTT.

This rearrangement joins TRBV5-1 to TRBJ1-1; D might be TRBD1 (5 bases). The CDR3 has 17 residues. Per germline, CDR1 SGHRS and CDR2 YFSETQ. Trimming removed 0 bases from V and 3 bases from J, with 18 bases in between. The CDR3 coding sequence is TGCGCCAGCAGCTTGGCCGATGTGGGGCTAGTGGACACTGAAGCTTTCTTT. It encodes CASSLADVGLVDTEAFF.

This chain joins TRBV4-1 and TRBJ2-7; TRBD1 agrees at 8 bases. The V and J ends lost 0 bases and 3 bases, in that order; junction bases with no gene match: 7. Germline V gene sequence: CDR1 MGHRA, CDR2 YSYEKL. The CDR3 is 16 residues long. Here the CDR3 reads CASSQDREQGDYEQYF. CDR3 sequence (DNA): TGCGCCAGCAGCCAAGACCGGGAACAGGGGGACTACGAGCAGTACTTC.

The CDR3 sequence is CASSFGGLGTDTQYF. CDR3 nucleotides: TGTGCCAGCAGCTTCGGGGGATTAGGCACAGATACGCAGTATTTT. The V gene is TRBV7-3, the J gene TRBJ2-3; D possibly corresponds to TRBD2 (6 bases). The CDR3 has 15 residues. The germline gives CDR1 SGHTA, CDR2 FQGTGA. Trimming took off 3 bases at V and 1 base at J, with 11 bases between the two ends. Full variable domain (remainder filled in from reference TRBV7-3 and TRBJ2-3): GAGVSQTPSNKVTEKGKYVELRCDPISGHTALYWYRQSLGQGPEFLIYFQGTGAADDSGLPNDRFFAVRPEGSVSTLKIQRTERGDSAVYLCASSFGGLGTDTQYFGPGTRLTVL.

The chain recombines TRBV27 with TRBJ2-1; 7 positions match TRBD2. The germline CDR1 and CDR2 sequences are MNHEY and SMNVEV (reference sequence). The length of the CDR3 is 14 residues. Germline trimming cut 5 bases from V and 0 bases from J; bases unmatched to any gene: 1. The DNA for the CDR3 is TGTGCCAGCAGTCGCGGGAGCTCCTACAATGAGCAGTTCTTC. This encodes CASSRGSSYNEQFF.

CDR3 residues: CASSYGAAGEFF. CDR3 sequence (DNA): TGTGCCAGCAGTTACGGAGCGGCCGGAGAGTTCTTC. The chain uses TRBV6-5 and TRBJ2-1; a weak D match, TRBD2 (5 bases). The ends were cut back, 2 bases at V and 14 bases at J, with 13 bases in the middle. Germline values: CDR1 MNHEY, CDR2 SVGAGI. The CDR3 covers 12 residues.

The chain links TRBV6-5 to TRBJ1-2; 10 bases line up with TRBD1. In germline, CDR1 is MNHEY, CDR2 SVGAGI. J was trimmed by 7 bases and V by 5 bases; bases with no gene match: 10. This CDR3 is built from 15 residues. For the CDR3, the DNA is TGTGCCAGCAGTCGTTCAAGACAGGGGGCAGGTGGCTACACCTTC. Translating gives CASSRSRQGAGGYTF.

The rearrangement uses TRBV5-1 and TRBJ2-7, with 10 bases identical to TRBD1. V was clipped by 3 bases and J by 5 bases; unmatched bases: 5. Germline loops: CDR1 SGHRS, CDR2 YFSETQ. CDR3 length: 14 residues. CDR3 sequence (DNA): TGCGCCAGCAGCTGGGGGGACAGGGGTCACGAGCAGTACTTC. Translating gives CASSWGDRGHEQYF.

The genes are TRBV5-6 and TRBJ2-1; weak D call: TRBD2 (5 bases). Germline values: CDR1 SGHDT, CDR2 YYEEEE. V lost 2 bases and J 3 bases, leaving 12 bases between the germline ends. The CDR3 sequence is 15 residues long. This chain's CDR3 is CASSLISVDYNEQFF. In DNA, the CDR3 is TGTGCCAGCAGCTTAATTAGCGTTGACTACAATGAGCAGTTCTTC.

The chain is built from TRBV9 and TRBJ1-6; 8 bases match TRBD1. V shed 2 bases, J shed 3 bases, and the junction held 4 bases outside the gene matches. Looked up from germline, CDR1 is SGDLS and CDR2 is YYNGEE. This CDR3 has 16 amino acids. CDR3 DNA: TGTGCCAGCAGCGTGCAGACAGGGGACTATAATTCACCCCTCCACTTT. Translating it yields CASSVQTGDYNSPLHF.

The rearrangement links TRBV30 to TRBJ1-5, with D tentatively TRBD1 (6 bases). CDR1 is GTSNPN, CDR2 SVGIG, per germline (reference sequence). This CDR3 region has 13 residues. Trimming removed 4 bases from V and 7 bases from J, with 14 bases in between. In DNA form, the CDR3 reads TGTGCCTGGAACGACAAAAGGGGGCAGCCCCAGCATTTT. Residues: CAWNDKRGQPQHF.

The rearrangement joins TRBV7-2 to TRBJ2-7; TRBD1 agrees at 9 bases. V gave up 3 bases and J gave up 0 bases; unmatched junction bases: 3. The germline gives CDR1 SGHTA, CDR2 FQGNSA. This CDR3 contains 15 residues. Here the CDR3 reads CASSFDRGASYEQYF. Here the CDR3 DNA reads TGTGCCAGCAGCTTCGACAGGGGGGCCTCCTACGAGCAGTACTTC.

The genes are TRBV29-1 and TRBJ1-5; no definite D call. The CDR3 is made up of 10 amino acids. From germline, CDR1 is SQVTM and CDR2 ANQGSEA. V gave up 4 bases and J gave up 5 bases, with 3 bases separating them. The chain's CDR3 is CSVGDQPQHF. CDR3 DNA: TGCAGCGTTGGAGATCAGCCCCAGCATTTT.

V usage is TRBV5-6 and J usage is TRBJ1-1, with D unresolved. Per germline, CDR1 SGHDT and CDR2 YYEEEE. The length of the CDR3 is 17 residues. V shed 4 bases and J shed 0 bases, with 19 bases lying between them. The CDR3 bases are TGTGCCAGCAGCATACTAATTTTGGCAGCGATGAACACTGAAGCTTTCTTT. Its translation is CASSILILAAMNTEAFF.

The chain has TRBV9 and TRBJ2-3, with 8 nucleotides matching TRBD2. The CDR3 spans 16 residues. The junction had 10 bases not matched to a gene; V was cut back by 4 bases and J by 3 bases. Germline CDR1 reads SGDLS; CDR2 reads YYNGEE. CDR3 sequence reads: CASSPQAGVGTDTQYF. Written as DNA, the CDR3 is TGTGCCAGCAGCCCGCAAGCGGGAGTGGGGACAGATACGCAGTATTTT.

V and J are TRBV7-2 and TRBJ2-1; 7 bases map to TRBD1. Per germline, CDR1 SGHTA and CDR2 FQGNSA. CDR3 length: 15 amino acids. V dropped 5 bases and J dropped 7; count of bases not matched to a gene: 11. The CDR3 spells CASSPTSLQGNEQFF. CDR3 DNA: TGTGCCAGCAGCCCCACCTCCTTACAGGGGAATGAGCAGTTCTTC. The whole variable domain, filled in from reference TRBV7-2 and TRBJ2-1, reads GAGVSQSPSNKVTEKGKDVELRCDPISGHTALYWYRQSLGQGLEFLIYFQGNSAPDKSGLPSDRFSAERTGGSVSTLTIQRTQQEDSAVYLCASSPTSLQGNEQFFGPGTRLTVL.

This chain joins TRBV5-8 and TRBJ2-2; 8 bases map to TRBD2. The V gene end was trimmed by 0 bases and the J gene end by 6 bases; junction bases not matched to a gene: 7. The V gene's germline CDR1 is SGHTS and CDR2 YDEGEE. The CDR3 is 16 amino acids. CDR3 protein: CASSLGSGGTAGELFF. In nucleotides, the CDR3 is TGTGCCAGCAGCTTGGGAAGCGGGGGAACGGCCGGGGAGCTGTTTTTT.

The chain couples TRBV4-3 to TRBJ1-2; 7 nucleotides line up with TRBD1. This CDR3 is 14 amino acids long. CDR1 is LGHNA, CDR2 YSLEER, per germline. V gave up 2 bases and J gave up 2 bases; unmatched junction bases: 2. CDR3 DNA: TGCGCCAGCAGCCAAAACAGGGGAAACTATGGCTACACCTTC. The encoded protein is CASSQNRGNYGYTF.

In the case of this clone: The sample has other DNA sequences that encode this CDR3 too. V usage is TRBV6-5 and J usage is TRBJ1-2; 8 bases map to TRBD1. Per germline, CDR1 MNHEY and CDR2 SVGAGI. CDR3 length: 15 residues. V lost 0 bases, J lost 4 bases, and 4 bases stayed unmatched. In DNA, the CDR3 is TGTGCCAGCAGTTACTCGGGTACAGGGGGCTATGGCTACACCTTC. Translated, it gives CASSYSGTGGYGYTF.

The V call is TRBV18, the J call TRBJ2-1; D possibly corresponds to TRBD2 (6 bases). Germline lookup yields CDR1 KGHSH and CDR2 LQKENI. The germline V and J ends were trimmed by 6 bases and 1 base, with 16 bases remaining between them. The CDR3 contains 16 residues. This CDR3 reads CASSRQRAGSYNEQFF. The DNA of the CDR3 is TGTGCCAGCTCCCGTCAGAGGGCGGGGTCCTACAATGAGCAGTTCTTC.

The V gene is TRBV5-1, the J gene TRBJ1-2; 11 positions agree with TRBD1. The CDR3 has 14 residues. Germline-derived CDR1 and CDR2 are SGHRS and YFSETQ. J was trimmed by 3 bases and V by 4 bases; bases with no gene match: 2. CDR3 DNA sequence: TGCGCCAGCAGCCGGGGACAGGGGGACTATGGCTACACCTTC. Translated, it gives CASSRGQGDYGYTF.

The V call is TRBV5-4, the J call TRBJ2-1, with TRBD1 matching 9 bases. Losses at the gene ends were 2 bases for V and 7 bases for J; bases not matched to a gene: 7. The germline CDR1 and CDR2 sequences are SGHNT and YYREEE (reference sequence). The CDR3 consists of 15 residues. The CDR3 DNA sequence: TGTGCCAGCAGCTTAGGGACAGGGACGTGGAATGAGCAGTTCTTC. Translating gives CASSLGTGTWNEQFF.

V and J are TRBV27 and TRBJ2-7, with D tentatively TRBD2 (6 bases). V dropped 5 bases and J dropped 1 base, with 15 bases sitting between them. The CDR3 has 15 residues. In germline, CDR1 is MNHEY, CDR2 SMNVEV (reference sequence). Here the CDR3 DNA reads TGTGCCAGCAGTCCAGATCCAGGGAGGTCCTACGAGCAGTACTTC. Its protein is CASSPDPGRSYEQYF.

The J gene is TRBJ1-2, the V gene TRBV11-1; 9 nucleotides align to TRBD1. The CDR3 runs 14 residues. The germline V gene has CDR1 SGHAT and CDR2 FQDESV (reference sequence). V trimming: 4 bases; J trimming: 5 bases; junction bases outside the gene matches: 5. The CDR3 DNA is TGTGCCAGCAGCTACGCCGGGACAGGGTATGGCTACACCTTC. Amino acids: CASSYAGTGYGYTF.